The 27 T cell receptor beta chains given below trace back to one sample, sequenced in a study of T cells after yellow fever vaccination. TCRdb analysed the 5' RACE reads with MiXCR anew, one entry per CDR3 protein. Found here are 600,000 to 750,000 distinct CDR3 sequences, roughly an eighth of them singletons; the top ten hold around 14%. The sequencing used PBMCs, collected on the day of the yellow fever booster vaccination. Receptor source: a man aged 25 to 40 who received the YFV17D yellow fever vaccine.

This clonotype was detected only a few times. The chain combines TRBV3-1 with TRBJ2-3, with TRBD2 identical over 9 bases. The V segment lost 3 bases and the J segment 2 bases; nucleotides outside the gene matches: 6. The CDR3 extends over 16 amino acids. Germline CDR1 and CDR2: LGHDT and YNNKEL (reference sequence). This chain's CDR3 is CASSQGLAGTTDTQYF. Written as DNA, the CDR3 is TGTGCCAGCAGCCAGGGGCTAGCGGGGACCACAGATACGCAGTATTTT.

CDR3 nucleotide sequence: TGTGCCAGCAGCTCGACGGGGGGCGAGGCAGATACGCAGTATTTT. This encodes CASSSTGGEADTQYF. The rearrangement links TRBV7-3 to TRBJ2-3; D might be TRBD2 (7 bases). V was cut by 4 bases and J by 4 bases, with 15 bases left in between. This CDR3 has 15 residues. Germline loops: CDR1 SGHTA, CDR2 FQGTGA.

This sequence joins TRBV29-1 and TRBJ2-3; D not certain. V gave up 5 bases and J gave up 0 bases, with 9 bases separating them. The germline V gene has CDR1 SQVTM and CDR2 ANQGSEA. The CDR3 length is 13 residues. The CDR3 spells CSVTATSTDTQYF. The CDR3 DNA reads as TGCAGCGTTACCGCTACTAGCACAGATACGCAGTATTTT.

CDR3 amino acids: CASSPSYRRETQYF. The CDR3 nucleotides read TGTGCCAGCAGCCCCTCATACAGGCGCGAGACCCAGTACTTC. The genes are TRBV7-2 and TRBJ2-5; weak D call: TRBD1 (5 bases). The CDR3 spans 14 residues. Germline V lookup: CDR1 SGHTA, CDR2 FQGNSA. Trimming shortened V by 5 bases and J by 5 bases, and 15 bases separated the two germline ends.

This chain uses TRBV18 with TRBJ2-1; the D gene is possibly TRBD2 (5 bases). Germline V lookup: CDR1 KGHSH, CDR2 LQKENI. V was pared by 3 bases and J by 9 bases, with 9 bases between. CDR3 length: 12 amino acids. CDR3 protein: CASSPVEGEQFF. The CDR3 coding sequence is TGTGCCAGCTCACCGGTAGAGGGTGAGCAGTTCTTC. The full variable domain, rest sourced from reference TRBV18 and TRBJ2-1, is NAGVMQNPRHLVRRRGQEARLRCSPMKGHSHVYWYRQLPEEGLKFMVYLQKENIIDESGMPKERFSAEFPKEGPSILRIQQVVRGDSAAYFCASSPVEGEQFFGPGTRLTVL.

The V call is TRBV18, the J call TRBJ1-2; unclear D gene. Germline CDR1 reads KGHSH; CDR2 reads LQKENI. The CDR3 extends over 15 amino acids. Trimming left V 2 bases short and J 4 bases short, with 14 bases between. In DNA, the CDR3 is TGTGCCAGCTCACCATCCTTTGAGGGTGCCTATGGCTACACCTTC. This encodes CASSPSFEGAYGYTF.

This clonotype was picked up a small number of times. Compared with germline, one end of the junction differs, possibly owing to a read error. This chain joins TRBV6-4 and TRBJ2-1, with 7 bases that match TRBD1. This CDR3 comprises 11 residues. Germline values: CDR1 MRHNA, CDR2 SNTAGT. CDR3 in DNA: TGTGCCAGCAGTGTCTCGGGACAGTTGACCTTC. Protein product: CASSVSGQLTF.

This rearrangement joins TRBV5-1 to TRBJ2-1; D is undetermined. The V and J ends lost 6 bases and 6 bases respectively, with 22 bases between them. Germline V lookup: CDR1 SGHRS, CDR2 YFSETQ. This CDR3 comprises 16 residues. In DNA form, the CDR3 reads TGCGCCAGCAACGACCCCTCGAGACGGCAAGGCAATGAGCAGTTCTTC. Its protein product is CASNDPSRRQGNEQFF.

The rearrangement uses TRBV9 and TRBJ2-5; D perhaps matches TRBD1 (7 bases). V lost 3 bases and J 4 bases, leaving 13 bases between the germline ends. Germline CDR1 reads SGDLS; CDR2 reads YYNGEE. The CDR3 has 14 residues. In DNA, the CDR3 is TGTGCCAGCAGCGAGCAGGGGGGTGGAGAGACCCAGTACTTC. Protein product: CASSEQGGGETQYF.

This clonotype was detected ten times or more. The CDR3 is CASSLDPSGTGGDTQYF. CDR3 in DNA: TGCGCCAGCAGCTTGGACCCTAGCGGGACCGGAGGGGATACGCAGTATTTT. The rearrangement uses TRBV5-1 and TRBJ2-3, with 9 positions matching TRBD2. The CDR3 is 17 residues long. With 0 bases clipped from V and 6 bases from J, the junction kept 11 bases outside the gene matches. Germline V lookup: CDR1 SGHRS, CDR2 YFSETQ.

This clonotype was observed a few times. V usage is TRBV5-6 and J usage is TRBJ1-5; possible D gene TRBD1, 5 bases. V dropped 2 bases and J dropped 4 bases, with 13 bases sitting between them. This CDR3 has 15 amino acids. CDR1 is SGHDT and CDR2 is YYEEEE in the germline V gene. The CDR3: CASSLTQGYNQPQHF. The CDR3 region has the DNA TGTGCCAGCAGCTTAACTCAGGGTTATAATCAGCCCCAGCATTTT.

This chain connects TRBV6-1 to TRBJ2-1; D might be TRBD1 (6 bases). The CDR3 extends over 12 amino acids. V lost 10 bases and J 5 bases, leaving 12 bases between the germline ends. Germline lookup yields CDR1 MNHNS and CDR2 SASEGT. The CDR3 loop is CATSQGNNEQFF. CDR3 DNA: TGTGCCACCTCTCAGGGGAACAATGAGCAGTTCTTC.

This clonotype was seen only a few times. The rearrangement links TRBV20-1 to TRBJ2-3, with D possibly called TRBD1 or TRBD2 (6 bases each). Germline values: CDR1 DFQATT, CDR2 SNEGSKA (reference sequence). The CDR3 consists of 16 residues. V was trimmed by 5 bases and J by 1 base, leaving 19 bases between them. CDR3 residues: CSADDIRGLGTDTQYF. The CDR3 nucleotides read TGCAGTGCTGACGATATCCGGGGGCTTGGCACAGATACGCAGTATTTT.

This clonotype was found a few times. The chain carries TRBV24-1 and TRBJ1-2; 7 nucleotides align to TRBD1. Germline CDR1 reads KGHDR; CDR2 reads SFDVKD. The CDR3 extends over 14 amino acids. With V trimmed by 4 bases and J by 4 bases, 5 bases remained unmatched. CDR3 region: CATSEGGQLYGYTF. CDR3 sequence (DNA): TGTGCCACCAGTGAAGGGGGACAGCTCTATGGCTACACCTTC.

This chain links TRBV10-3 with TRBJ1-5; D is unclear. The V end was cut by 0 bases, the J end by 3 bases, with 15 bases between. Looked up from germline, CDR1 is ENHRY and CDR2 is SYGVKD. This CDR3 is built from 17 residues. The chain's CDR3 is CAISESKGTGPNQPQHF. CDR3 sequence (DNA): TGTGCCATCAGTGAGTCGAAAGGCACCGGTCCCAATCAGCCCCAGCATTTT.

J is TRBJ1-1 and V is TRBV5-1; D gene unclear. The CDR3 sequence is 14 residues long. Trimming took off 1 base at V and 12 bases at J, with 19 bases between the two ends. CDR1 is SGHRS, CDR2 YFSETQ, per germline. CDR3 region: CASSLKGSPGVPFF. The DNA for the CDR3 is TGCGCCAGCAGCTTGAAAGGGTCCCCAGGTGTTCCTTTCTTT.

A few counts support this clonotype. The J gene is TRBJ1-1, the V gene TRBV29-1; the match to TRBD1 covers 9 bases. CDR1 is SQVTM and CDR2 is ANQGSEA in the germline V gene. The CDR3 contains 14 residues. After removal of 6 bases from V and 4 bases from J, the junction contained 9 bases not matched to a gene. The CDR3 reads CSVDRGGEATEAFF. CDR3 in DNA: TGCAGCGTCGACAGGGGGGGCGAGGCCACTGAAGCTTTCTTT.

The CDR3 region has the DNA TGTGCCAGCAAGGCGGTTCCGCCGGGAGTCGGGCAAGAGACCCAGTACTTC. Its translation: CASKAVPPGVGQETQYF. This chain uses TRBV28 with TRBJ2-5; possibly TRBD2 for D (6 bases). CDR3 length: 17 amino acids. Germline V gene data show CDR1 as MDHEN and CDR2 as SYDVKM. V was trimmed by 7 bases and J by 2 bases, leaving 23 bases between them.

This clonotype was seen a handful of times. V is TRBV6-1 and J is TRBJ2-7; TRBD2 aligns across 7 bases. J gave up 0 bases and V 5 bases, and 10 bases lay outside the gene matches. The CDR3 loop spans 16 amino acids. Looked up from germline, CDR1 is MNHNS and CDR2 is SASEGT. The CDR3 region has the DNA TGTGCCAGCAGTCCCTGGGCAGCGGGGAGCTCCTACGAGCAGTACTTC. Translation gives CASSPWAAGSSYEQYF.

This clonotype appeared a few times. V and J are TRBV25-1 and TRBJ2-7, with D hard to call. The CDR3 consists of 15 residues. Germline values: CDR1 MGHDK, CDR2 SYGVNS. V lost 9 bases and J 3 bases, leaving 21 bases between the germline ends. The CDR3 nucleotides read TGTGCCAGTAGTAACTCAGGTGGGCCCCGCTACGAGCAGTACTTC. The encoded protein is CASSNSGGPRYEQYF.

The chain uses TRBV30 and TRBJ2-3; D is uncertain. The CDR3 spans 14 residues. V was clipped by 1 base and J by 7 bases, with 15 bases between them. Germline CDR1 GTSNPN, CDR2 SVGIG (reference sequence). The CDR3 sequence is CAWSASALANTQYF. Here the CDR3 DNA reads TGTGCCTGGAGTGCCTCCGCGTTAGCCAATACGCAGTATTTT.

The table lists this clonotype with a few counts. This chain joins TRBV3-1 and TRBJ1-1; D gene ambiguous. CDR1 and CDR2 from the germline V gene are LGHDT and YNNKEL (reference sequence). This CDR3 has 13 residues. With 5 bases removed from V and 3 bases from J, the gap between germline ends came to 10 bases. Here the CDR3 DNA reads TGTGCCAGCAGCAGAATGTGGGACACTGAAGCTTTCTTT. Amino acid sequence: CASSRMWDTEAFF. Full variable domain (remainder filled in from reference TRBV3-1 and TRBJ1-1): DTAVSQTPKYLVTQMGNDKSIKCEQNLGHDTMYWYKQDSKKFLKIMFSYNNKELIINETVPNRFSPKSPDKAHLNLHINSLELGDSAVYFCASSRMWDTEAFFGQGTRLTVV.

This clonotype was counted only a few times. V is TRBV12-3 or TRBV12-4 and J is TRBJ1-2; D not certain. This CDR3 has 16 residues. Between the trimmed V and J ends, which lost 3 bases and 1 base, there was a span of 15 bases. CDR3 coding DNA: TGTGCCAGCAGTTTGGTCTCCCCGGGAGGTAACTATGGCTACACCTTC. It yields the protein CASSLVSPGGNYGYTF.

The CDR3: CASSLASVVNTEAFF. CDR3 DNA sequence: TGTGCCAGCAGCTTAGCCTCAGTCGTTAACACTGAAGCTTTCTTT. The rearrangement links TRBV7-8 to TRBJ1-1; D not certain. Germline V lookup: CDR1 SGHVS, CDR2 FQNEAQ. Deletions cut 0 bases from V and 2 bases from J, with 10 bases between. This CDR3 is built from 15 residues.

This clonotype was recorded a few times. Here the CDR3 reads CSVGAGLQETQYF. DNA for the CDR3: TGCAGCGTTGGGGCTGGACTCCAAGAGACCCAGTACTTC. The J gene is TRBJ2-5, the V gene TRBV29-1, with a weak D call TRBD2 (5 bases). The CDR3 runs 13 residues. V was shortened by 4 bases and J by 1 base, with 10 bases between the two germline ends. Germline values: CDR1 SQVTM, CDR2 ANQGSEA.

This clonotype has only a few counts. Here the CDR3 reads CASSLVAGYEQFF. The CDR3 DNA reads as TGTGCCAGCAGCTTAGTAGCAGGGTATGAGCAGTTCTTC. This chain connects TRBV7-8 to TRBJ2-1, with D perhaps TRBD1 (5 bases). Deletions cut 1 base from V and 8 bases from J, with 9 bases between. This CDR3 comprises 13 residues. Germline CDR1 and CDR2: SGHVS and FQNEAQ.

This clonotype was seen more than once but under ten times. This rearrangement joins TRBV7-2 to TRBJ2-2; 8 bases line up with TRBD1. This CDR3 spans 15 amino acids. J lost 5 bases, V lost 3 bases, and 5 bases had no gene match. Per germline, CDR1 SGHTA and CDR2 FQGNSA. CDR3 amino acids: CASSFRTGRTGELFF. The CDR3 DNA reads TGTGCCAGCAGCTTCCGGACAGGGCGTACCGGGGAGCTGTTTTTT.